This T cell receptor beta chain is from a study of identical twins. This clonotype was detected ten times or more. Antigen unknown. Germline V gives CDR1 SQVTM, CDR2 ANQGSEA. The CDR3 spans 13 residues. The V gene lost 2 bases and the J gene lost 3 bases, with 11 bases spanning the gap. Findings and limits, study-wide: Models underpredicted monozygotic twin sharing of out-of-frame TCR alpha. Out-of-frame alpha sequences common to twins exhibited a surplus of low generation probability.

Template switching introduced a universal primer site, and the cDNA bore unique molecular identifiers. From the 5' RACE reads, TCRdb called clonotypes with MiXCR, one entry per CDR3 protein. The sample contains 1.5 million to 2 million distinct CDR3 sequences, less than 35% of which appear only once. J is TRBJ2-7 and V is TRBV29-1; weak D call: TRBD1 (6 bases). This clonotype originated in a newborn girl in good health. Sequencing was done on a sample of cord blood. The CDR3 sequence is CSVEKGRGYEQYF. The CDR3 region has the DNA TGCAGCGTTGAAAAGGGCAGGGGCTACGAGCAGTACTTC.